The clone carrying this T cell receptor (beta chain) was seen at least ten times. This specimen comes from a study of Graves' ophthalmopathy and Graves' hyperthyroidism. Each donor who had ophthalmopathy showed moderate-to-severe activity, a CAS of ≥3, a NOSPECS of ≥4, and a duration under 3 months. The V and J ends lost 3 bases and 5 bases respectively, with 10 bases between them. This CDR3 has 14 residues. Per the germline V gene, CDR1 is MNHEY and CDR2 is SMNVEV (reference sequence). RNA transcripts provided the template for amplifying TCR beta CDR3 regions. A first-round RT-PCR used HTBI primers, followed by a second-round multiplex PCR. In TCRdb, the multiplex PCR reads were re-called with MiXCR into one record per CDR3 protein. The table includes about 370,000 distinct CDR3 sequences, about a sixth detected once.

The sequenced sample consisted of peripheral blood. The rearrangement links TRBV27 to TRBJ2-2, with D perhaps matching TRBD1 (6 bases). The clonotype comes from a young woman with Graves' ophthalmopathy. The CDR3: CASSFMRGTGELFF. The CDR3 DNA is TGTGCCAGCAGTTTTATGAGGGGGACCGGGGAGCTGTTTTTT.